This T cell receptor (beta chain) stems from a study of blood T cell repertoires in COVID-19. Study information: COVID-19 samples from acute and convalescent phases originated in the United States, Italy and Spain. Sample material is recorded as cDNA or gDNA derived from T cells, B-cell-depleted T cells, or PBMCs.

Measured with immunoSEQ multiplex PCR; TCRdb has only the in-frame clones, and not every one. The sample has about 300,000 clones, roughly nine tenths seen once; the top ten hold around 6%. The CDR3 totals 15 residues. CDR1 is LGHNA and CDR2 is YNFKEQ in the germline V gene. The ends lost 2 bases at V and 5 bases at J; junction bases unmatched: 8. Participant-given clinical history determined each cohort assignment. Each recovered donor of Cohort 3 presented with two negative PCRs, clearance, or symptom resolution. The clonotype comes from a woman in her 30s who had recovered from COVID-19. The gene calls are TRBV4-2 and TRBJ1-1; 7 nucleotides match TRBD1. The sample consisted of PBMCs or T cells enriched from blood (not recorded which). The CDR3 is CASSQSDRETTEAFF. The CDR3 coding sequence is TGTGCCAGCAGCCAATCAGACAGGGAGACGACTGAAGCTTTCTTT.